This T cell receptor (beta chain) appears in the sequencing data of a study of brain T cells in children with intractable seizures. TCRdb keeps only in-frame clones here, not all; method: immunoSEQ multiplex PCR. The table shows about 340,000 clones, with over 90% occurring only once. Time point defined: blood from clinic visit 5 months post-surgery; TSC patient then seizure free. Sequencing was limited to surgery cases with top T cell transcript signatures in brain tissue. This clonotype was obtained from a boy under three years old with tuberous sclerosis and intractable seizures. The sample was peripheral blood, taken 4 to 5 months after surgery.

CDR3: CASSLAWGSTDTQYF. The CDR3 nucleotides are TGCGCCAGCAGCTTGGCGTGGGGTAGCACAGATACGCAGTATTTT. This rearrangement joins TRBV5-1 to TRBJ2-3; no reliable D call. The V and J ends lost 0 bases and 0 bases respectively, with 8 bases between them. Germline V gene sequence: CDR1 SGHRS, CDR2 YFSETQ. The CDR3 sequence is 15 residues long.